This is a list of T cell receptor beta chains from one sample in a study of PD-1 blockade in classical Hodgkin lymphoma. Sequencing used immunoSEQ multiplex PCR; TCRdb keeps in-frame clones, though not all of them. Among tens of thousands of clones listed, approximately 90% were seen once. The sample consisted of peripheral blood mononuclear cells (PBMCs), taken at baseline. The receptors originated from a human donor with classical Hodgkin lymphoma. Each CDR3 is given with its conserved first and last residue. A D gene is named only where the DNA matches it firmly. A row's size may be missing; if present it is once, few, many or a size class.

CDR3: CASSQGSFTGGYSNQPQHF
DNA: TGTGCCAGCAGCCAAGGTTCGTTCACAGGGGGCTATAGCAATCAGCCCCAGCATTTT
J: TRBJ1-5
V: TRBV4-2
D: TRBD1
size: once

CDR3: CASSLAVSPEAFF
DNA: TGTGCCAGCAGCTTGGCCGTATCCCCTGAAGCTTTCTTT
J: TRBJ1-1
V: TRBV5-4
D: -
size: -

CDR3: CASSMVSAREGGYTF
DNA: TGTGCCAGTAGTATGGTATCCGCTAGGGAAGGTGGCTACACCTTC
J: TRBJ1-2
V: TRBV19
D: -
size: -

CDR3: CASSIRFRQDGYTF
DNA: TGTGCCAGTAGTATCCGATTTAGACAGGATGGCTACACCTTC
J: TRBJ1-2
V: TRBV19
D: -
size: -

CDR3: CASRKLDNLEKLFF
DNA: TGTGCCAGCAGAAAATTGGACAATCTTGAAAAACTGTTTTTT
J: TRBJ1-4
V: TRBV28
D: -
size: -

CDR3: CVPMRLSGTGELFF
DNA: TGTGTACCGATGAGACTGTCGGGCACCGGGGAGCTGTTTTTT
J: TRBJ2-2
V: TRBV25-1
D: -
size: -

CDR3: CASSSGLSNQPQHF
DNA: TGTGCCAGCAGTTCCGGGTTGAGCAATCAGCCCCAGCATTTT
J: TRBJ1-5
V: TRBV6-6
D: -
size: -

CDR3: CASRQGLASNEQFF
DNA: TGTGCCAGCAGGCAGGGACTAGCTAGCAATGAGCAGTTCTTC
J: TRBJ2-1
V: TRBV7-8
D: TRBD2
size: -

CDR3: CASTRDRDYEQFF
DNA: TGCGCCAGCACCCGGGACAGGGACTATGAGCAGTTCTTC
J: TRBJ2-1
V: TRBV10-2
D: TRBD1
size: -

CDR3: CSVATASSYNEQFF
DNA: TGCAGCGTTGCGACAGCGAGCTCCTACAATGAGCAGTTCTTC
J: TRBJ2-1
V: TRBV29-1
D: -
size: -

CDR3: CASSVEQPYGYTF
DNA: TGCGCCAGCAGCGTGGAGCAGCCCTATGGCTACACCTTC
J: TRBJ1-2
V: TRBV5-1
D: -
size: -